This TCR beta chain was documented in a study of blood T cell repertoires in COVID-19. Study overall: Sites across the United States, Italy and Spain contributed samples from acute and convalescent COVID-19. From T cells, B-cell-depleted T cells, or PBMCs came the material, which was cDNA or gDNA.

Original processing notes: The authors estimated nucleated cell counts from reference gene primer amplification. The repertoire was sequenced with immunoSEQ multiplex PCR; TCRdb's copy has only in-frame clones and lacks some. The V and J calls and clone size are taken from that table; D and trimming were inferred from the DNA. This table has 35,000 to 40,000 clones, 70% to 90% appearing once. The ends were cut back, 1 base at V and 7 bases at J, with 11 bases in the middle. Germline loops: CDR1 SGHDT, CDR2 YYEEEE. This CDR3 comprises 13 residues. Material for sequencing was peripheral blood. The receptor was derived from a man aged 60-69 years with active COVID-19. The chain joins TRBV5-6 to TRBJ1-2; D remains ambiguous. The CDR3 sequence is CASSLYFSVGYTF. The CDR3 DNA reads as TGTGCCAGCAGCTTGTACTTTTCGGTTGGCTACACCTTC.